The 17 T cell receptor beta chains presented below share a single source sample, sequenced in a study of cytomegalovirus exposure and HLA in healthy donors. PCR involved 60 Vbeta and 13 Jbeta primers. Repertoires were generated with immunoSEQ multiplex PCR, while TCRdb's copy carries only in-frame clones and drops some. The data show around 110,000 clones, with around a tenth seen just once and less than 4% held by the top ten. Sequencing input: PBMCs. The receptors were gathered from a man aged 25 to 40 in good health and CMV-seronegative.

The J gene is TRBJ2-7, the V gene TRBV7-6; 9 positions match TRBD1. Germline V gene sequence: CDR1 SGHVS, CDR2 FNYEAQ. With 4 bases clipped from V and 5 bases from J, the junction kept 6 bases outside the gene matches. The CDR3 covers 14 residues. CDR3 in DNA: TGTGCCAGCAGCTCGTGGACAGGGGACGACGAGCAGTACTTC. This sequence encodes CASSSWTGDDEQYF.

Worth noting for this clone: This CDR3 is missing its conserved last phenylalanine or tryptophan, likely due to a read error. The chain links TRBV18 to TRBJ1-1; D might be TRBD1 (5 bases). V lost 5 bases and J lost 1, with 8 bases in between. The germline V gene has CDR1 KGHSH and CDR2 LQKENI. The CDR3 has 13 amino acids. The CDR3 sequence: CASSAQGNTEAFV. CDR3 DNA: TGTGCCAGCTCAGCTCAGGGGAACACTGAAGCTTTCGTT.

This clone came up a few times. This chain links TRBV7-3 with TRBJ2-1; 8 bases agree with TRBD1. Germline V CDR1 and CDR2: SGHTA, FQGTGA. Trimming at V came to 8 bases and at J to 14 bases, leaving 11 bases not matched to a gene. This CDR3 is built from 12 residues. The CDR3 DNA is TGTGCCAGCCAGGGACAGGAGGTCGTGGAGTTCTTC. This codes for CASQGQEVVEFF.

This chain links TRBV7-3 with TRBJ2-2; 11 nucleotides line up with TRBD2. The junction had 5 bases not matched to a gene; V was cut back by 5 bases and J by 6 bases. Germline-derived CDR1 and CDR2 are SGHTA and FQGTGA. This CDR3 has 15 amino acids. In DNA form, the CDR3 reads TGTGCCAGCAGCCCGAAACTAGCGGGAGCCGGGGAGCTGTTTTTT. Translated: CASSPKLAGAGELFF. Full variable domain (missing parts from reference TRBV7-3 and TRBJ2-2): GAGVSQTPSNKVTEKGKYVELRCDPISGHTALYWYRQSLGQGPEFLIYFQGTGAADDSGLPNDRFFAVRPEGSVSTLKIQRTERGDSAVYLCASSPKLAGAGELFFGEGSRLTVL.

A few counts support this clone. The rearrangement links TRBV6-6 to TRBJ1-1, with D perhaps TRBD1 (6 bases). V was shortened by 0 bases and J by 0 bases, with 8 bases between the two germline ends. Germline CDR1 reads MNHNY; CDR2 reads SVGAGI (reference sequence). This CDR3 contains 15 residues. The CDR3 loop is CASSYSQGMNTEAFF. CDR3 sequence (DNA): TGTGCCAGCAGTTACTCTCAGGGGATGAACACTGAAGCTTTCTTT.

This clone was observed a handful of times. This rearrangement joins TRBV19 to TRBJ2-1; 12 positions match TRBD1. There are 14 residues in the CDR3. CDR1 LNHDA and CDR2 SQIVND come from the germline V gene (reference sequence). V was pared by 10 bases and J by 8 bases, with 9 bases of the junction left unmatched. The CDR3 DNA is TGTGCCACCACGGGACAGGGGGCAAAGGATGAGCAGTTCTTC. Amino acid sequence: CATTGQGAKDEQFF.

V gene TRBV15 combines with J gene TRBJ2-3, with D possibly TRBD1 on 6 matching bases. CDR1 and CDR2 (germline): LNHNV, YYDKDF (reference sequence). CDR3 length: 14 residues. Trimming stripped 3 bases from V and 5 bases from J, with 12 bases between. The CDR3 loop is CATSREGGLDTQYF. In DNA form, the CDR3 reads TGTGCCACCAGCAGGGAAGGGGGATTAGATACGCAGTATTTT.

This clone was seen just once. This chain uses TRBV6-6 with TRBJ1-1; maybe TRBD1 (6 bases). Germline CDR1 is MNHNY and CDR2 is SVGAGI (reference sequence). CDR3 length: 13 residues. Deletions cut 5 bases from V and 6 bases from J, with 13 bases between. CDR3 in DNA: TGTGCCAGCAGTCCAGGGGATTCGGCTGAAGCTTTCTTT. Its translation: CASSPGDSAEAFF.

The chain employs TRBV15 and TRBJ2-7, with 7 nucleotides matching TRBD1. The CDR3 has 14 residues. Germline assignment: CDR1 LNHNV and CDR2 YYDKDF (reference sequence). The V gene end was trimmed by 3 bases and the J gene end by 2 bases; junction bases not matched to a gene: 4. The CDR3 sequence: CATSRSTGAYEQYF. The DNA for the CDR3 is TGTGCCACCAGCAGGTCTACAGGGGCCTACGAGCAGTACTTC.

The chain has TRBV6-1 and TRBJ1-4, with D hard to call. CDR1 is MNHNS, CDR2 SASEGT, per germline. Between the trimmed V and J ends, which lost 0 bases and 1 base, there was a span of 6 bases. The CDR3 is 15 residues long. The CDR3 sequence is CASSEARITNEKLFF. Written as DNA, the CDR3 is TGTGCCAGCAGTGAAGCGCGGATAACTAATGAAAAACTGTTTTTT.

The chain has TRBV5-8 and TRBJ1-6; 10 nucleotides agree with TRBD1. The CDR3 is 14 amino acids. Germline assignment: CDR1 SGHTS and CDR2 YDEGEE. The junction had 5 bases not matched to a gene; V was cut back by 4 bases and J by 10 bases. CDR3 bases: TGTGCCAGCAGCCGGGGACAGGGGCGCTCACCCCTCCACTTT. It translates to CASSRGQGRSPLHF.

This clone was counted between two and nine times. The gene calls are TRBV10-1 and TRBJ2-5, with D unclear. Germline CDR1 reads WNHNN; CDR2 reads SYGVQD (reference sequence). This CDR3 is built from 13 residues. The ends were cut back, 1 base at V and 4 bases at J, with 7 bases in the middle. For the CDR3, the DNA is TGCGCCAGCAGTGAGTTGGCTGGAGAGACCCAGTACTTC. Protein sequence: CASSELAGETQYF.

There are a few counts of this clone. J is TRBJ2-2 and V is TRBV10-3; no clear D. The CDR3 has 16 amino acids. Germline CDR1 is ENHRY and CDR2 is SYGVKD. V was cut by 7 bases and J by 0 bases, with 15 bases left in between. CDR3 coding DNA: TGTGCCATCACCGACGCCGTGGGCGCGAACACCGGGGAGCTGTTTTTT. It translates to CAITDAVGANTGELFF.

V and J are TRBV29-1 and TRBJ2-1, with 14 bases fitting TRBD2. V was clipped by 5 bases and J by 7 bases; unmatched bases: 10. The CDR3 is made up of 16 amino acids. The germline CDR1 and CDR2 sequences are SQVTM and ANQGSEA. Here the CDR3 DNA reads TGCAGCGTTCCTCCGGGACTAGCGGGAGAGAGAAATGAGCAGTTCTTC. It translates to CSVPPGLAGERNEQFF.

The V gene is TRBV27, the J gene TRBJ1-1; D not resolved. This CDR3 has 14 residues. Trimming stripped 2 bases from V and 1 base from J, with 8 bases between. The V gene's germline CDR1 is MNHEY and CDR2 SMNVEV (reference sequence). CDR3 sequence reads: CASSLTAENTEAFF. CDR3 bases: TGTGCCAGCAGTTTAACAGCGGAGAACACTGAAGCTTTCTTT.

The CDR3 coding sequence is TGTGCCAGCAGCAAAGACGAGGGACAACAAGAGACCCAGTACTTC. Translating gives CASSKDEGQQETQYF. The V gene is TRBV21-1, the J gene TRBJ2-5; the table names TRBD1, a call not compared with the DNA. TRBV21-1 is flagged as a pseudogene. This CDR3 spans 15 amino acids.

The J gene is TRBJ2-3, the V gene TRBV19; D call uncertain. CDR1 LNHDA and CDR2 SQIVND come from the germline V gene (reference sequence). Trimming cost V 5 bases and J 0 bases, with 3 bases left between them. The CDR3 runs to 12 residues. DNA of the CDR3: TGTGCCAGTAGTTATAGCACAGATACGCAGTATTTT. Translating gives CASSYSTDTQYF.